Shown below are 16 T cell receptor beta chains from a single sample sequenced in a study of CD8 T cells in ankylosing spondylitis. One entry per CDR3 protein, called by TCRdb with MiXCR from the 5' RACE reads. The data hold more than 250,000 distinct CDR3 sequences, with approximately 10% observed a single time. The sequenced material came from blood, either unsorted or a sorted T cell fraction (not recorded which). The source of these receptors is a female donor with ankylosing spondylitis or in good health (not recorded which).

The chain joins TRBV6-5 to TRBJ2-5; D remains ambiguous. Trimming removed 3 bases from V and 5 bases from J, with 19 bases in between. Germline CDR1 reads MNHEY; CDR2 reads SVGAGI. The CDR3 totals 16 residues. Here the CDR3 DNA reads TGTGCCAGCAGTTATTCCACCGGGCCACTGACGGAGACCCAGTACTTC. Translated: CASSYSTGPLTETQYF.

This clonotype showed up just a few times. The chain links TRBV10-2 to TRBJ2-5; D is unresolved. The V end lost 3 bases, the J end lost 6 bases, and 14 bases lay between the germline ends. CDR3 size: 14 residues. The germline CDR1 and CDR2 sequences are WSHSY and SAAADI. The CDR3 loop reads CASSDQGISQTQYF. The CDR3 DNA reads TGCGCCAGCAGTGATCAAGGGATCAGCCAGACCCAGTACTTC.

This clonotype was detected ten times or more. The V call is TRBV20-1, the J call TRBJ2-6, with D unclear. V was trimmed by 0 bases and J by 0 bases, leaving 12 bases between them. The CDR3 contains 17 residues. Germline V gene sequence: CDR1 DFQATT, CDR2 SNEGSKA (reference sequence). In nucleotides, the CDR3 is TGCAGTGCTAGAGATCTTAGACACGTCTCTGGGGCCAACGTCCTGACTTTC. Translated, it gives CSARDLRHVSGANVLTF.

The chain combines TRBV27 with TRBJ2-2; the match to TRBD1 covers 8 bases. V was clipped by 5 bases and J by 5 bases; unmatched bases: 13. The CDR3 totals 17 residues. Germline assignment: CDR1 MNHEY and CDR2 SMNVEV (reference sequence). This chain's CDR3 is CASSLTLPRGLTGELFF. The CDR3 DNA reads TGTGCCAGCAGTCTAACATTACCCAGGGGGCTAACCGGGGAGCTGTTTTTT.

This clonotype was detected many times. The CDR3 loop is CATRWIRTSDMGEQFF. CDR3 nucleotide sequence: TGTGCCACCAGGTGGATTCGAACTAGCGACATGGGGGAGCAGTTCTTC. The chain recombines TRBV15 with TRBJ2-1; 7 bases agree with TRBD2. CDR1 and CDR2 (germline): LNHNV, YYDKDF (reference sequence). The CDR3 runs 16 residues. V lost 6 bases to trimming and J lost 10 bases; unmatched junction nucleotides: 18.

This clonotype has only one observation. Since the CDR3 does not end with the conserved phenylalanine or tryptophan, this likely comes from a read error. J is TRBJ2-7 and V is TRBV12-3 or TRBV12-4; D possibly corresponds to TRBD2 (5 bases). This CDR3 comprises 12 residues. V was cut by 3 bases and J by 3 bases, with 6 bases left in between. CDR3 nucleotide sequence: TGTGCCAGCAGTTTGGGGAGCTACGAGCAGTACTAC. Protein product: CASSLGSYEQYY.

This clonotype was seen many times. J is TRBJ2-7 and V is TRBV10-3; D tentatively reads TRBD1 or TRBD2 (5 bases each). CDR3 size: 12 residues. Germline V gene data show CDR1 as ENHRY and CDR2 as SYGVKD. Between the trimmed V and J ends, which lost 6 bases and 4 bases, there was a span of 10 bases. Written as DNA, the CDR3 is TGTGCCATCAGCAGGGACGCTTACGAGCAGTACTTC. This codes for CAISRDAYEQYF.

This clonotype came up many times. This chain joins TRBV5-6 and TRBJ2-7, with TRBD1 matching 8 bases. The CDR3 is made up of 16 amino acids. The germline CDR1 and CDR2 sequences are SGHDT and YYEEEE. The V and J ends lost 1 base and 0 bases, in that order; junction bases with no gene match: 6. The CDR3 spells CASSLRGQGSSYEQYF. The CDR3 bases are TGTGCCAGCAGCTTGAGAGGACAGGGATCCTCCTACGAGCAGTACTTC. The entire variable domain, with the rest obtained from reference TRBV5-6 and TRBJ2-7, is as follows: DAGVTQSPTHLIKTRGQQVTLRCSPKSGHDTVSWYQQALGQGPQFIFQYYEEEERQRGNFPDRFSGHQFPNYSSELNVNALLLGDSALYLCASSLRGQGSSYEQYFGPGTRLTVT.

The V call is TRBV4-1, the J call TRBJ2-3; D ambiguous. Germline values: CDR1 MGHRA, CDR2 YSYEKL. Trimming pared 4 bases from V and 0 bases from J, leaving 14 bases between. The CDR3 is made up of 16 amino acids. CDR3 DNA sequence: TGCGCCAGCAGCCGCAGCATAACTTCAAGCACAGATACGCAGTATTTT. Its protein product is CASSRSITSSTDTQYF.

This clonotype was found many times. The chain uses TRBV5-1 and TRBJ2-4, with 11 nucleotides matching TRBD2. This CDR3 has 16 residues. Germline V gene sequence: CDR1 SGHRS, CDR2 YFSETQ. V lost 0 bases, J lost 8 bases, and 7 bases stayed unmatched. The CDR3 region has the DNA TGCGCCAGCAGCTTGGCCCTAGCGGGAGGTTCAGACATTCAGTACTTC. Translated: CASSLALAGGSDIQYF. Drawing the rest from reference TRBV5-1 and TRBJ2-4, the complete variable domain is KAGVTQTPRYLIKTRGQQVTLSCSPISGHRSVSWYQQTPGQGLQFLFEYFSETQRNKGNFPGRFSGRQFSNSRSEMNVSTLELGDSALYLCASSLALAGGSDIQYFGAGTRLSVL.

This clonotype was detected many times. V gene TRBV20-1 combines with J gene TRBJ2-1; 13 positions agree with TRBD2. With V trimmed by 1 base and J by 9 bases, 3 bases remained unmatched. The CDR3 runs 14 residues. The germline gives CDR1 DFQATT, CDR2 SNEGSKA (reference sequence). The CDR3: CSARGLAGGGEQFF. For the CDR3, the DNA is TGCAGTGCTAGAGGACTAGCGGGGGGTGGTGAGCAGTTCTTC.

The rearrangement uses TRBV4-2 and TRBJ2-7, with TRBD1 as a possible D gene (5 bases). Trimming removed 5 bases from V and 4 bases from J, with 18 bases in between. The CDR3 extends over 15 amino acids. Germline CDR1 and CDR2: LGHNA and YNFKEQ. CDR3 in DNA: TGTGCCAGCAGCGAGGCAGGCCGGGCAGGGTACGAGCAGTACTTC. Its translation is CASSEAGRAGYEQYF.

The CDR3: CSATEGAPLSSYNEQFF. Written as DNA, the CDR3 is TGCAGTGCTACCGAGGGGGCCCCCCTTTCATCCTACAATGAGCAGTTCTTC. The rearrangement joins TRBV20-1 to TRBJ2-1; TRBD1 aligns across 7 bases. The length of the CDR3 is 17 residues. Trimming took 4 bases from V and 1 from J; bases not matched to a gene: 13. Germline lookup yields CDR1 DFQATT and CDR2 SNEGSKA (reference sequence).

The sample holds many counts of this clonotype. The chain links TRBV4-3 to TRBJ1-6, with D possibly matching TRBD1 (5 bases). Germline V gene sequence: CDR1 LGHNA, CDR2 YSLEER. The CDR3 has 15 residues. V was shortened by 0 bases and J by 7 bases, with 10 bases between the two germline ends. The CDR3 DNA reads TGCGCCAGCAGCCAAGATGCGACAGCCAATTCACCCCTCCACTTT. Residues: CASSQDATANSPLHF.

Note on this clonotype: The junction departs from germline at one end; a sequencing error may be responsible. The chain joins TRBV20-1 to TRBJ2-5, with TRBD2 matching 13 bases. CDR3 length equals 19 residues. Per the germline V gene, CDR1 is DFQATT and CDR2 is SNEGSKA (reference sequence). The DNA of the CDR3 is TGCTGTGCTAGAGATCTCGGGACTAGCGGGAAGGGGACGGGGGAGACCCAGTACTTC. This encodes CCARDLGTSGKGTGETQYF.

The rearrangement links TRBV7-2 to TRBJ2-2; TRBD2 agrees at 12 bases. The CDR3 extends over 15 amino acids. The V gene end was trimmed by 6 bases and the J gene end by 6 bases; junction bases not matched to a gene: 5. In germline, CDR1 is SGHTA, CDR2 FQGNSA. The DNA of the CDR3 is TGTGCCAGCAGGACTAGCGGGGGACGGTCCGGGGAGCTGTTTTTT. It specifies CASRTSGGRSGELFF. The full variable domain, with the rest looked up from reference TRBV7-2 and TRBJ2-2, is GAGVSQSPSNKVTEKGKDVELRCDPISGHTALYWYRQSLGQGLEFLIYFQGNSAPDKSGLPSDRFSAERTGGSVSTLTIQRTQQEDSAVYLCASRTSGGRSGELFFGEGSRLTVL.